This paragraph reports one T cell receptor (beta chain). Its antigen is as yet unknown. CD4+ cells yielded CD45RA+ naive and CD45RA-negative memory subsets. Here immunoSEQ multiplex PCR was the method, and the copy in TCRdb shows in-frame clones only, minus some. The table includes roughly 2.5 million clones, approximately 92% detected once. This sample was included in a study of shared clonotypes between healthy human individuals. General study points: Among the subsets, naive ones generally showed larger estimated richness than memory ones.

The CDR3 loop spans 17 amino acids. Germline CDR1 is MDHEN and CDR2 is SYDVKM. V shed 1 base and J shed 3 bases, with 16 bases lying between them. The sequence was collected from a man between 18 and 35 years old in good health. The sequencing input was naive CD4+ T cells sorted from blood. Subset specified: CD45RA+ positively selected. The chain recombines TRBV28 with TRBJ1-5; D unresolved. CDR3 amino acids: CASSLLLMRGFNQPQHF. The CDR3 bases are TGTGCCAGCAGTTTATTGCTCATGCGGGGATTCAATCAGCCCCAGCATTTT.